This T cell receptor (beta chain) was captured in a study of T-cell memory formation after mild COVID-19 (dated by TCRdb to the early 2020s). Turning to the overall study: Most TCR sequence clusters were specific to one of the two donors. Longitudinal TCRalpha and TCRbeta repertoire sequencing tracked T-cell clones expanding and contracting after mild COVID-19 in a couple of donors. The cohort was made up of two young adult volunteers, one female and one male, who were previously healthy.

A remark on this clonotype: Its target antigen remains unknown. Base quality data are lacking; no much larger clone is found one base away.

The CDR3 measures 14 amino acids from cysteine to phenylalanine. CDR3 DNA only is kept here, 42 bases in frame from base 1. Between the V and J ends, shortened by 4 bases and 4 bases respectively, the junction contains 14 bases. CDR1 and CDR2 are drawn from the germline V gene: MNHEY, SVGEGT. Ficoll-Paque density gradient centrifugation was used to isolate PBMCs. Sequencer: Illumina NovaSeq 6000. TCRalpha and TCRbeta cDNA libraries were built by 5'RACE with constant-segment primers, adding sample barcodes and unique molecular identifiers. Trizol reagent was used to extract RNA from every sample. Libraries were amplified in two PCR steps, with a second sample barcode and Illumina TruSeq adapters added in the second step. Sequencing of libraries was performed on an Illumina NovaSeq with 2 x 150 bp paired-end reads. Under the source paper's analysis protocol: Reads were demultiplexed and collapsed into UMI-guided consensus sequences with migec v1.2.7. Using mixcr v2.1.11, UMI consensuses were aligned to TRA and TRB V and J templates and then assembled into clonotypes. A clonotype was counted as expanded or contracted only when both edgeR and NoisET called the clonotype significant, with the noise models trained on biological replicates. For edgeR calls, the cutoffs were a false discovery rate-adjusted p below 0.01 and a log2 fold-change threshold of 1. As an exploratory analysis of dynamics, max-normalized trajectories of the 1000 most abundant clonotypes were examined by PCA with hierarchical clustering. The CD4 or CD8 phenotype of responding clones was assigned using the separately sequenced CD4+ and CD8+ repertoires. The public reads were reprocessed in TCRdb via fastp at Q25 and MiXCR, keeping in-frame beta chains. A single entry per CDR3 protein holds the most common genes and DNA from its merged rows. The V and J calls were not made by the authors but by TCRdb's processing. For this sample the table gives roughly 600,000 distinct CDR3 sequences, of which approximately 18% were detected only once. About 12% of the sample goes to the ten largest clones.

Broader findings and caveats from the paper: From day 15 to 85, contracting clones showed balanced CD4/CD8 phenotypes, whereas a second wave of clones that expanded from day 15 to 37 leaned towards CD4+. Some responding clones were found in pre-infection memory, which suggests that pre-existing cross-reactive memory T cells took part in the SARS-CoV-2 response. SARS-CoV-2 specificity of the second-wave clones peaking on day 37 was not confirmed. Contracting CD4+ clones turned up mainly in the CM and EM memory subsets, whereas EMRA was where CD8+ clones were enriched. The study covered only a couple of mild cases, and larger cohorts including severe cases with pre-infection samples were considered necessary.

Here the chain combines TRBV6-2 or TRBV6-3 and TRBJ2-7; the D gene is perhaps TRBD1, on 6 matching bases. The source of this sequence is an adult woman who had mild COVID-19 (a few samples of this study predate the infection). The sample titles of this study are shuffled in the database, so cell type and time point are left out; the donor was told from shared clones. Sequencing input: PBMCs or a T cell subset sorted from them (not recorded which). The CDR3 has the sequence CASSSYRDPYEQYF. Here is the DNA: TGTGCCAGCAGTTCCTACAGGGATCCGTACGAGCAGTACTTC.